This entry describes one T cell receptor beta chain. Different DNA sequences within this sample yield the same CDR3. Naive CD8 populations comprised CD45RO-negative cells positively selected for CCR7, excluding terminally differentiated effector memory CD45RA+ cells. The assay was immunoSEQ multiplex PCR, and TCRdb's table has in-frame clones only and misses some. The table includes some 2.1 million clones, 85% to 95% detected once. The data stem from a study of shared clonotypes between healthy human individuals. Overall study: CD4 naive and memory got three plates each, CD8 naive two, CD8 memory one.

J lost 3 bases, V lost 4 bases, and 3 bases had no gene match. The CDR3 extends over 14 amino acids. Germline lookup yields CDR1 SGHRS and CDR2 YFSETQ. The chain combines TRBV5-1 with TRBJ2-1; 8 positions match TRBD2. The clonotype originates from a man between 18 and 35 years old in good health. The sequencing sample was made of naive CD8+ T cells sorted from blood. The CDR3 DNA is TGCGCCAGCAGCCTTAGCGGGGTCTACAATGAGCAGTTCTTC. It is translated as CASSLSGVYNEQFF.